This TCR beta chain is from a study of T-cell reconstitution after alpha-beta-depleted transplantation in children. Whole-study results and caveats: There were some patients whose high TCRbeta diversity at day 60 came from surviving recipient T cells and thymic progenitors.

The CDR3 extends over 15 amino acids. V lost 0 bases, J lost 5 bases, and 11 bases lay in between. The germline V gene encodes CDR1 SGDLS and CDR2 YYNGEE. The TCRbeta library was prepared with unique molecular identifiers. One entry per CDR3 protein, called by TCRdb with MiXCR from the PCR reads. The sample carries about 980,000 distinct CDR3 sequences, less than 30% recorded once. With regard to this clonotype: The antigen remains undetermined.

The chain uses TRBV9 and TRBJ1-4, with D hard to call. This receptor was taken from a boy under three years old who had a stem cell transplant for SCID, so the T cells may come from the graft donor. The sample was PBMCs, mostly from graft donor cells, taken 360 days after TCRalphabeta/CD19-depleted stem cell transplant. The CDR3 here is CASSVVPGPNEKLFF. CDR3 coding DNA: TGTGCCAGCAGCGTAGTTCCTGGGCCGAATGAAAAACTGTTTTTT.